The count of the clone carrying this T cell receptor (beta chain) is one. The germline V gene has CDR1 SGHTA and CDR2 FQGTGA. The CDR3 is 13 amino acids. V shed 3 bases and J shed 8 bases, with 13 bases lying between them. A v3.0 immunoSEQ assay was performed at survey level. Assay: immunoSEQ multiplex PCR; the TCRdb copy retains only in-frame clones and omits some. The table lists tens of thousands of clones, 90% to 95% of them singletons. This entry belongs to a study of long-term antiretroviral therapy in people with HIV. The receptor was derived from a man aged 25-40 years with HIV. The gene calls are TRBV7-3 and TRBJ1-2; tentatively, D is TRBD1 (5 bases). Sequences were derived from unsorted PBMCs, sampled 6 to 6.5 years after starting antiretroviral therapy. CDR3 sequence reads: CASSFWGGEGYTF. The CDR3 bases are TGTGCCAGCAGCTTTTGGGGGGGGGAAGGCTACACCTTC. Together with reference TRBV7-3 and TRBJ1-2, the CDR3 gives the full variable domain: GAGVSQTPSNKVTEKGKYVELRCDPISGHTALYWYRQSLGQGPEFLIYFQGTGAADDSGLPNDRFFAVRPEGSVSTLKIQRTERGDSAVYLCASSFWGGEGYTFGSGTRLTVV.